The source of this T cell receptor (beta chain) is a study of vaccination effects on CD4 cells after COVID-19. Measured with immunoSEQ multiplex PCR; TCRdb has only the in-frame clones, and not every one. This table holds about 28,000 clones, 55% to 85% found once. Prior to sequencing, the ViraFEST assay stimulated PBMC with viral peptide pools, which expanded the antigen-specific CD4+ T cells. The culture ran for approximately 10 days before CD4+ T cells were isolated. Each participant received a vaccine that was either BNT162b2 or mRNA-1273, given as two doses. This clone has more than one count but fewer than ten. The antigen is not known. Per germline, CDR1 SGHTA and CDR2 FQGNSA. V lost 8 bases and J lost 3; bases outside the gene matches: 10. CDR3 size: 16 residues. Study-wide findings and caveats: Pronounced clonal contraction occurred in clones induced by infection and by vaccine late after vaccination.

The sequencing used CD4+ T cells from PBMCs cultured with HCoV-NL63 spike peptides, collected after COVID-19 vaccination. The V gene is TRBV7-2, the J gene TRBJ2-7; 13 nucleotides align to TRBD2. The sequence came from a human donor who received a COVID-19 vaccine. The CDR3 loop is CASRLPGTSGNYEQYF. DNA for the CDR3: TGTGCCAGCCGCCTCCCCGGGACTAGCGGGAACTACGAGCAGTACTTC.